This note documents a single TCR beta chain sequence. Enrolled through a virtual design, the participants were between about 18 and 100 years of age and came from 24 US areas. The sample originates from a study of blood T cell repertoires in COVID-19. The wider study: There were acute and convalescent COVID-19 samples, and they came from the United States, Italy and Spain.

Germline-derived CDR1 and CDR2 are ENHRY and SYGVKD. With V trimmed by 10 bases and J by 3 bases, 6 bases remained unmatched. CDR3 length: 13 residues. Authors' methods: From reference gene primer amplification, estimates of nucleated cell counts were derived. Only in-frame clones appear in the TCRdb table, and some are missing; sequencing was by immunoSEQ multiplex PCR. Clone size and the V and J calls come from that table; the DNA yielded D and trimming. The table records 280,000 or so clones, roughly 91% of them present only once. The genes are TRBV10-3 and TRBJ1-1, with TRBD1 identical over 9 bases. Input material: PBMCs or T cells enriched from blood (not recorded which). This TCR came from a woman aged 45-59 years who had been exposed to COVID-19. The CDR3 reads CATRQGGDTEAFF. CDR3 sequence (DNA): TGTGCCACCCGACAGGGGGGCGACACTGAAGCTTTCTTT.